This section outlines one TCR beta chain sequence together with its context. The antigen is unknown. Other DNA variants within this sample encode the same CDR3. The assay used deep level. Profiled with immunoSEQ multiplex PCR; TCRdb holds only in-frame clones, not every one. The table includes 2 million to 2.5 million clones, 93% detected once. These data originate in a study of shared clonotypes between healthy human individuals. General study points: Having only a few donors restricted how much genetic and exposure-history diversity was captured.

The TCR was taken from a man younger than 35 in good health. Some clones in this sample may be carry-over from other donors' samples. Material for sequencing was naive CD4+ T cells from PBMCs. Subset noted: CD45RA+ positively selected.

The CDR3 DNA sequence: TGTGCCAGCAGCTCGGACCGAAACACCGGGGAGCTGTTTTTT. Amino acids: CASSSDRNTGELFF. The J gene is TRBJ2-2, the V gene TRBV7-3; D gene uncertain. CDR1 and CDR2 from the germline V gene are SGHTA and FQGTGA. Trimming pared 4 bases from V and 2 bases from J, leaving 8 bases between. CDR3 length equals 14 residues.